Listed below are T cell receptor beta chains from one sample, sequenced in a study of cytomegalovirus exposure and HLA in healthy donors. The method was immunoSEQ multiplex PCR; TCRdb's version includes in-frame clones alone and lacks a portion of them. This sample has hundreds of thousands of clones, with approximately 80% found just once. Sequencing was performed on PBMCs. The receptors were gathered from a girl between 5 and 17 years old in good health and CMV-seronegative. The CDR3 runs from the conserved cysteine through the conserved F or W. A D gene is named only where the DNA matches it firmly. Size values are once, few and many counts, or a class for expanded clones, and some rows have none.

D gene	V gene	clone size	J gene	CDR3 protein	CDR3 DNA
NA	TRBV7-8	NA	TRBJ1-6	CASSLGGGQGSPLHF	TGTGCCAGCAGCTTGGGCGGGGGGCAGGGTTCACCCCTCCACTTT
TRBD2	TRBV15	NA	TRBJ2-1	CATSLLASTPSYNEQFF	TGTGCCACCAGCCTACTAGCGTCTACCCCCTCCTACAATGAGCAGTTCTTC
TRBD1	TRBV6-5	NA	TRBJ1-2	CASTRDRGDSYGYTF	TGTGCCAGCACCCGAGACAGGGGCGATAGCTATGGCTACACCTTC
TRBD1	TRBV6-5	few	TRBJ1-4	CASSSVGQVNEKLFF	TGTGCCAGCAGTTCCGTCGGACAGGTTAATGAAAAACTGTTTTTT
NA	TRBV9	NA	TRBJ2-1	CASSDRTVSYNEQFF	TGTGCCAGCAGCGACCGGACAGTCTCCTACAATGAGCAGTTCTTC
NA	TRBV19	NA	TRBJ2-5	CASSTEFQETQYF	TGTGCCAGTAGCACGGAGTTTCAAGAGACCCAGTACTTC
TRBD1	TRBV28	NA	TRBJ2-7	CASSFPRTGNSYEQYF	TGTGCCAGCAGTTTCCCCCGGACAGGGAATTCTTACGAGCAGTACTTC
NA	TRBV18	NA	TRBJ1-6	CASSPSAGAGNSPLHF	TGTGCCAGCTCACCATCGGCAGGGGCGGGTAATTCACCCCTCCACTTT
TRBD2	TRBV5-4	NA	TRBJ2-7	CASSPRGGVGYEQYF	TGTGCCAGCAGTCCCCGGGGGGGAGTTGGCTACGAGCAGTACTTC
TRBD1	TRBV7-9	NA	TRBJ1-2	CASSPISDRPPLGYTF	TGTGCCAGCAGCCCTATCTCGGACAGGCCCCCTCTGGGCTACACCTTC
TRBD1	TRBV6-5	NA	TRBJ1-6	CASSSRDRGNSPLHF	TGTGCCAGCAGTTCAAGGGACAGGGGGAATTCACCCCTCCACTTT
NA	TRBV6-6	NA	TRBJ2-2	CASSYSSWSTGELFF	TGTGCCAGCAGTTACTCGAGCTGGAGCACCGGGGAGCTGTTTTTT
TRBD1	TRBV12-5	NA	TRBJ2-7	CASAPGQGGYEQYF	TGTGCTAGTGCCCCCGGACAGGGTGGGTACGAGCAGTACTTC
NA	TRBV6-5	NA	TRBJ1-4	CASRWGGATNEKLFF	TGTGCCAGCCGCTGGGGCGGGGCAACTAATGAAAAACTGTTTTTT
TRBD1	TRBV4-3	NA	TRBJ2-2	CASSSDRANTGELFF	TGCGCCAGCAGTAGCGACAGGGCGAACACCGGGGAGCTGTTTTTT
TRBD1	TRBV5-1	NA	TRBJ2-2	CASSLIGGTGGMPGELFF	TGCGCCAGCAGCCTAATTGGAGGGACAGGGGGTATGCCCGGGGAGCTGTTTTTT
TRBD1	TRBV6-5	NA	TRBJ1-2	CASTKRGDSNYGYTF	TGTGCCAGCACCAAAAGGGGGGACAGTAACTATGGCTACACCTTC
NA	TRBV9	NA	TRBJ2-5	CASSVDPVGETQYF	TGTGCCAGCAGCGTAGATCCCGTCGGAGAGACCCAGTACTTC
TRBD2	TRBV9	NA	TRBJ2-2	CASSAGTSGGDTGELFF	TGTGCCAGCAGCGCCGGGACTAGCGGGGGAGACACCGGGGAGCTGTTTTTT
NA	TRBV7-9	once	TRBJ2-5	CASTPSGSGVQETQYF	TGTGCCAGCACCCCCTCAGGTTCAGGGGTTCAAGAGACCCAGTACTTC
TRBD2	TRBV28	NA	TRBJ2-6	CASSYSGLAGSGANVLTF	TGTGCCAGCTCCTACTCGGGACTAGCGGGCTCTGGGGCCAACGTCCTGACTTTC
TRBD1	TRBV9	NA	TRBJ1-2	CASSLAGQLDYGYTF	TGTGCCAGCAGCCTGGCGGGACAGCTCGACTATGGCTACACCTTC
NA	TRBV2	NA	TRBJ2-1	CASSGASEQFF	TGTGCCAGCAGTGGCGCGAGTGAGCAGTTCTTC
NA	TRBV7-7	NA	TRBJ2-7	CASSPTPYYEQYF	TGTGCCAGCAGCCCAACCCCATACTACGAGCAGTACTTC
TRBD1	TRBV5-4	NA	TRBJ2-3	CASSFRTGRTDTQYF	TGTGCCAGCAGCTTTAGGACAGGGAGGACAGATACGCAGTATTTT
NA	TRBV28	NA	TRBJ2-4	CASSLEGINIQYF	TGTGCCAGCAGTTTGGAGGGGATAAACATTCAGTACTTC
TRBD1	TRBV28	NA	TRBJ1-5	CASRTQGSPQPQHF	TGTGCCAGCAGAACACAGGGGTCTCCTCAGCCCCAGCATTTT
NA	TRBV28	once	TRBJ1-5	CASSLWPGFRQPQHF	TGTGCCAGCAGTTTATGGCCAGGGTTTCGTCAGCCCCAGCATTTT
NA	TRBV6-5	NA	TRBJ2-7	CASARTISREQYF	TGTGCCAGCGCTAGGACAATATCCCGCGAGCAGTACTTC
TRBD1	TRBV6-4	NA	TRBJ2-1	CASSDSGDSELNEQFF	TGTGCCAGCAGTGACTCAGGGGACAGCGAGCTGAATGAGCAGTTCTTC
NA	TRBV7-3	NA	TRBJ2-1	CASSPLRVSYNEQFF	TGTGCCAGCAGCCCATTGCGGGTGTCCTACAATGAGCAGTTCTTC
TRBD1	TRBV5-5	few	TRBJ1-2	CASTRTGDAVGEGYTF	TGTGCCAGCACCAGGACAGGGGACGCCGTGGGGGAGGGCTACACCTTC
NA	TRBV7-9	NA	TRBJ1-2	CASSYNRESYGYTF	TGTGCCAGCAGCTATAACAGGGAGTCCTATGGCTACACCTTC
NA	TRBV19	NA	TRBJ2-1	CASSISGQFYNEQFF	TGTGCCAGTAGTATCTCGGGACAATTCTACAATGAGCAGTTCTTC
NA	TRBV19	NA	TRBJ2-1	CASSKDRAGFNEQFF	TGTGCCAGTAGTAAAGACAGGGCGGGATTCAATGAGCAGTTCTTC
NA	TRBV7-2	NA	TRBJ1-1	CASSPPAGAREAFF	TGTGCCAGCAGCCCCCCCGCAGGGGCCAGAGAAGCTTTCTTT